Below, one T cell receptor beta chain is given with its context. No cognate antigen has been identified for it. No base quality values were provided; no much bigger clone lies one nucleotide off. The data were taken from a study of T cell responses to AZD1222 COVID-19 vaccine (dated by TCRdb to the early 2020s). A note on the overall study: Because spike-specific TCR depth and breadth did not differ between the two schedules, AZD1222 recipients who got a second dose at roughly 4 weeks were pooled with those who got a second dose at roughly 12 weeks. TCR sequencing was performed for about 240 trial participants, of whom around 210 were given two doses of AZD1222 and around 25 were given two doses of MenACWY control vaccine. Trial participants were enrolled by age into 18-55, 56-69 and 70-plus year subgroups, with roughly 160, 29 and 62 TCR-sequenced participants respectively. Study-wide conclusions, independent of this receptor: The 56-69-year group was small, and its depth increase did not reach significance, likely because of low power. Participants were mostly white British and included more females than males, and it was suggested by the authors that clonal diversity may have been underestimated. Because no day 14 peak-response samples were available, the repertoires could be characterized only after the peak T cell response. The whole spike protein was spanned by vaccine-associated CD4 TCRs, and dominant responses were seen in regions 160-218 and 743-854. Reportedly, close to half of the unique spike-specific TCRs recognized epitopes lying outside the regions that are mutated in the B.1.351 and B.1.1.7 variants. After two AZD1222 doses, spike-specific TCR breadth and depth were significantly higher than at day 0 and than in MenACWY recipients. Only a handful of AZD1222 recipients were SARS-CoV-2 seropositive at baseline, limiting conclusions about previously exposed vaccinees.

The CDR3 regions of human TCRbeta chains were analyzed by immunosequencing. In the authors' own workflow: Repertoire TCRs were matched against a reference library of SARS-CoV-2-specific TCRs generated with the MIRA antigen-specificity platform. Breadth meant the fraction of unique TCRs that were SARS-CoV-2-associated, whereas depth meant the fraction of total T cells that were SARS-CoV-2-associated. Using the MIRA data, every spike-specific TCR was mapped to the spike region that the TCR reacted to and assigned to either a CD4 or a CD8 class. Log10-transformed breadth and depth values were compared by one-way ANOVA with Sidak's multiple comparisons tests. TCRdb mirrors the immuneACCESS table, restricted to in-frame sequences. Some clones are absent from its copies; in checked studies, under half trace to an unresolved V gene, and the reason for the others is unknown. From that table come the V and J calls and clone size; the DNA was used to work out D and trimming. The sample data list some 130,000 clones, and over 90% of these were observed just once. Under 2% of the sample is held by the ten biggest clonotypes.

Taken with the paper, the label for time point translates to: baseline before first vaccination. The vaccinee samples were drawn from two UK trials, COV001 and COV002, one of which was a single-blind randomized controlled phase 2/3 trial testing AZD1222 (ChAdOx1 nCoV-19) in healthy adults. For TCRbeta chain sequencing, PBMC samples from trial participants were taken at day 0 and at day 28 after the second dose. The sequence was obtained from an adult in good health. The material sequenced was peripheral blood, taken on day 0 of AZD1222 vaccination.

The CDR3 corresponds to CASSQVPARTTNEKLFF. The base sequence is TGCGCCAGCAGCCAAGTTCCCGCGCGAACAACTAATGAAAAACTGTTTTTT. The chain was built from TRBV4-3 and TRBJ1-4; too little of a D gene remains to name it. V lost 1 base and J lost 0 bases; the stretch between them is 12 bases long. The germline V gene yields LGHNA for CDR1 and YSLEER for CDR2. The CDR3 covers 17 residues, taking in both the cysteine and the phenylalanine. The kept DNA is CDR3 alone, 51 bases in frame from the first base.